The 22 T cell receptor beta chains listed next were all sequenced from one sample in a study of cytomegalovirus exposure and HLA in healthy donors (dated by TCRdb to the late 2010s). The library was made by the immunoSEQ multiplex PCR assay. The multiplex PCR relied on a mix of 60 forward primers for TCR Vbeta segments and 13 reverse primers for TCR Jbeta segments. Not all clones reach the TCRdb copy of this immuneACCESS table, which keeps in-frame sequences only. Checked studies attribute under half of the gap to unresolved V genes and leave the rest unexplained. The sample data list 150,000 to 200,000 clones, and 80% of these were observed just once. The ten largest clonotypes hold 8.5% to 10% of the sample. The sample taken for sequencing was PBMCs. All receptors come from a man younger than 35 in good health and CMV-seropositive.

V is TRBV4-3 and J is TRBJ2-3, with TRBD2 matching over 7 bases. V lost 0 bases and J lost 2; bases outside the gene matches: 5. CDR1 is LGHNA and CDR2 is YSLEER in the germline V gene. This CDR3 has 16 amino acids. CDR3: CASSQDRGTNTDTQYF. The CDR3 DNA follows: TGCGCCAGCAGCCAAGATCGGGGGACTAACACAGATACGCAGTATTTT.

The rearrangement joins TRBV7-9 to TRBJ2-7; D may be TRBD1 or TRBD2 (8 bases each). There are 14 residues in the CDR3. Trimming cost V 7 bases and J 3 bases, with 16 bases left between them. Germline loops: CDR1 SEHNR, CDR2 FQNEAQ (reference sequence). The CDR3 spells CASTVAGQDYEQYF. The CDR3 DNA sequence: TGTGCCAGCACCGTAGCGGGACAGGACTACGAGCAGTACTTC. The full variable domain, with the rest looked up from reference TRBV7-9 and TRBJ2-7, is DTGVSQNPRHKITKRGQNVTFRCDPISEHNRLYWYRQTLGQGPEFLTYFQNEAQLEKSRLLSDRFSAERPKGSFSTLEIQRTEQGDSAMYLCASTVAGQDYEQYFGPGTRLTVT.

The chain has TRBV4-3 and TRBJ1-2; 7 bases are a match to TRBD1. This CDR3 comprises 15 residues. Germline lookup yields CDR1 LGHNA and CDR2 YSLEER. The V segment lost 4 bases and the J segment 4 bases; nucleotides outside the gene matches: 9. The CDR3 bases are TGCGCCAGCAGCCCATCAGGGGGGTCTTCCTATGGCTACACCTTC. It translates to CASSPSGGSSYGYTF.

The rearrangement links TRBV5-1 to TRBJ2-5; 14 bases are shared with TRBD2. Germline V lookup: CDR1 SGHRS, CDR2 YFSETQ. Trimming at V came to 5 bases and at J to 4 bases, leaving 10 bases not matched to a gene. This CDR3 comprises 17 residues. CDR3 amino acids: CASSLLSGLAGGETQYF. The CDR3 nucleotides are TGCGCCAGCAGTCTACTTTCCGGACTAGCGGGAGGAGAGACCCAGTACTTC.

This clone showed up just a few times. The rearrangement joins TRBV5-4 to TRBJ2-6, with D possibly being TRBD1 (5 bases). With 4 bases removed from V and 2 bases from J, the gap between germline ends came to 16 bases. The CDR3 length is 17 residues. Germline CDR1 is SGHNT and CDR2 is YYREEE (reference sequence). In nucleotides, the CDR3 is TGTGCCAGCAGCCCAACCTTTGGGGCTACTGGGGCCAACGTCCTGACTTTC. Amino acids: CASSPTFGATGANVLTF.

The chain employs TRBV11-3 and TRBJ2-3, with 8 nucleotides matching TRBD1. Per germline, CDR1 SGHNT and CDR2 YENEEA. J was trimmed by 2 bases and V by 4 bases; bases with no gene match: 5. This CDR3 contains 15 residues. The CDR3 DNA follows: TGTGCCAGCAGCTCGGGACAGGCATACACAGATACGCAGTATTTT. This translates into CASSSGQAYTDTQYF.

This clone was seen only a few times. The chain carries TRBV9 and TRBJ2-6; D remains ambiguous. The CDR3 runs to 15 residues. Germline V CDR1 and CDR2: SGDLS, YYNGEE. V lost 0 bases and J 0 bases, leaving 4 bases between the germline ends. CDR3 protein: CASSVGSSGANVLTF. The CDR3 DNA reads TGTGCCAGCAGCGTAGGTAGCTCTGGGGCCAACGTCCTGACTTTC.

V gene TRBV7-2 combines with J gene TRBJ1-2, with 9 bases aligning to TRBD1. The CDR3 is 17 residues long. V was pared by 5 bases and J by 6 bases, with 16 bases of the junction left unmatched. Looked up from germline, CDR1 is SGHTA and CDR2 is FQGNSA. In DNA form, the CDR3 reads TGTGCCAGCAGCCCCCGACAGGGGGGGTCCCTAGGAGATGGCTACACCTTC. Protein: CASSPRQGGSLGDGYTF.

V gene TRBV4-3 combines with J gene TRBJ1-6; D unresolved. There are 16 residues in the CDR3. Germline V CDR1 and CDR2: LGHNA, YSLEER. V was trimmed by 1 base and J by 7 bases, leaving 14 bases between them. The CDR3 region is CASSQGRFGLNSPLHF. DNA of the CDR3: TGCGCCAGCAGCCAAGGGCGATTTGGGCTAAATTCACCCCTCCACTTT.

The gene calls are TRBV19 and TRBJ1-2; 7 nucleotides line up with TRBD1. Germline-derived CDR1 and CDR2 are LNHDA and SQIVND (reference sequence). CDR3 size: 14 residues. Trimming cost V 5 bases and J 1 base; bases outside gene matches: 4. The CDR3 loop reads CASSPGTVNYGYTF. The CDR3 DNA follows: TGTGCCAGTAGTCCCGGGACAGTTAACTATGGCTACACCTTC.

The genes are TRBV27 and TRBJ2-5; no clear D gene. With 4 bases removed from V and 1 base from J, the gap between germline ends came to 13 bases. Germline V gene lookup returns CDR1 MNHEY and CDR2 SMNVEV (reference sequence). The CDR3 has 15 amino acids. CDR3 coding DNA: TGTGCCAGCAGTTCGTGGTCGGTGTTCCAAGAGACCCAGTACTTC. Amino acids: CASSSWSVFQETQYF.

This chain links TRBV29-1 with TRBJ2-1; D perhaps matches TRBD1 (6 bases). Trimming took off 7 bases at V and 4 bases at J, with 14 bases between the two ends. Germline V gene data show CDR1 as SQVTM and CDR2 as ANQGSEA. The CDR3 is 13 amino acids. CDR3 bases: TGCAGCGGGACAGCCTCGGGATACAATGAGCAGTTCTTC. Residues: CSGTASGYNEQFF.

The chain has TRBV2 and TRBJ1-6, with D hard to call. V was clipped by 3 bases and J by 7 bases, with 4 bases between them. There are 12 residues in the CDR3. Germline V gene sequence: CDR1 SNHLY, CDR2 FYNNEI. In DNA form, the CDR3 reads TGTGCCAGCAGTGACAGGAATTCACCCCTCCACTTT. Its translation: CASSDRNSPLHF.

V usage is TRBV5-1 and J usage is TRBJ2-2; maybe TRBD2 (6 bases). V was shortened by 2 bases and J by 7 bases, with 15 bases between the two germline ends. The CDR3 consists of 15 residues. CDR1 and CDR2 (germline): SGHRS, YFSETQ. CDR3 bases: TGCGCCAGCAGCTTTGCCGGGAGTTGGAGCGGGGAGCTGTTTTTT. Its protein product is CASSFAGSWSGELFF.

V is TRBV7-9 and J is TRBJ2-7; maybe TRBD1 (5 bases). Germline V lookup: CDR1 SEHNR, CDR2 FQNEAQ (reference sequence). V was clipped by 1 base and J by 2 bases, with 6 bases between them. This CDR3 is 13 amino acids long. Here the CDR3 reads CASSLEGAYEQYF. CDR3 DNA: TGTGCCAGCAGCTTAGAAGGGGCCTACGAGCAGTACTTC. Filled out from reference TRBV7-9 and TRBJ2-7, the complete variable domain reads DTGVSQNPRHKITKRGQNVTFRCDPISEHNRLYWYRQTLGQGPEFLTYFQNEAQLEKSRLLSDRFSAERPKGSFSTLEIQRTEQGDSAMYLCASSLEGAYEQYFGPGTRLTVT.

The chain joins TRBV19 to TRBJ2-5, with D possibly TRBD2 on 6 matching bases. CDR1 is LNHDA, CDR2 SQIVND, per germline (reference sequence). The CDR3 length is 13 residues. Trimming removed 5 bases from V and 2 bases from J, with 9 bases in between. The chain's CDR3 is CASSVGRQETQYF. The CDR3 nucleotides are TGTGCCAGTAGTGTCGGGAGACAAGAGACCCAGTACTTC. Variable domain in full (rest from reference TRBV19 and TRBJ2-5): DGGITQSPKYLFRKEGQNVTLSCEQNLNHDAMYWYRQDPGQGLRLIYYSQIVNDFQKGDIAEGYSVSREKKESFPLTVTSAQKNPTAFYLCASSVGRQETQYFGPGTRLLVL.

The CDR3 reads CASSTGTSAYEQYF. The CDR3 DNA reads TGCGCCAGCAGCACCGGGACTAGCGCTTACGAGCAGTACTTC. The chain joins TRBV5-1 to TRBJ2-7; 10 bases match TRBD2. V lost 4 bases and J lost 4; bases outside the gene matches: 5. CDR1 SGHRS and CDR2 YFSETQ come from the germline V gene. The CDR3 is 14 amino acids.

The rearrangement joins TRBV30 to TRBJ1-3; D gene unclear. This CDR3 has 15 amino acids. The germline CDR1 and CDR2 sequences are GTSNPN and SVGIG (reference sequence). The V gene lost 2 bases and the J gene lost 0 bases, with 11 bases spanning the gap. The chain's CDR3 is CAWSSGSSSGNTIYF. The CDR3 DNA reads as TGTGCCTGGAGTAGTGGGTCTAGCTCTGGAAACACCATATATTTT.

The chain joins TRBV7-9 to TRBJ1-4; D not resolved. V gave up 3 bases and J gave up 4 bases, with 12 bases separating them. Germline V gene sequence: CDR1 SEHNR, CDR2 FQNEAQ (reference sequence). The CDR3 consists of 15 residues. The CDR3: CASSFFSGNNEKLFF. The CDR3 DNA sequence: TGTGCCAGCAGCTTTTTCTCCGGGAATAATGAAAAACTGTTTTTT.

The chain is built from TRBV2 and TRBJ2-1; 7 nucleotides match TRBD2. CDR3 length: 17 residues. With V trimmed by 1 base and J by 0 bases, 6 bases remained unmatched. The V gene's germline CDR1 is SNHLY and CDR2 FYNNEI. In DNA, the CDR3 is TGTGCCAGCAGTGAAGTAACTAGCGCGAGCTCCTACAATGAGCAGTTCTTC. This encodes CASSEVTSASSYNEQFF.

The CDR3 DNA sequence: TGTGCCAGCAGCTCAGTATCCGTGGGAGGCTATGGCTACACCTTC. Protein: CASSSVSVGGYGYTF. This chain uses TRBV7-2 with TRBJ1-2; D is unclear. The CDR3 has 15 amino acids. Trimming shortened V by 4 bases and J by 4 bases, and 16 bases separated the two germline ends. Germline CDR1 reads SGHTA; CDR2 reads FQGNSA.

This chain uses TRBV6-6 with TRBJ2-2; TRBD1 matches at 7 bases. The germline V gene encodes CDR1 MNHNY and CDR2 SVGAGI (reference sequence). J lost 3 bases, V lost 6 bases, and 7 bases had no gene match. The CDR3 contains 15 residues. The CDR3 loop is CASRGPGQYTGELFF. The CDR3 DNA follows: TGTGCCAGCAGGGGACCGGGACAGTACACCGGGGAGCTGTTTTTT.